A selection of T cell receptor beta chains follows, all from one sample in a study of glioma-infiltrating T cells after dendritic cell vaccination. The repertoire was sequenced with immunoSEQ multiplex PCR; TCRdb's copy has only in-frame clones and lacks some. The data hold tens of thousands of clones, with over 80% observed a single time. Sequences were derived from blood, sampled after dendritic cell vaccination. These receptors all stem from a human donor with glioblastoma. Each CDR3 is given with its conserved first and last residue. A D gene is named only where the DNA matches it firmly. Size is omitted from some rows. Given values are once, few, many or a class for expanded clones.

v_gene	abundance	d_gene	j_gene	CDR3aa	CDR3nt
TRBV5-1	-	TRBD1	TRBJ1-4	CASSLAQGTNEKLFF	TGCGCCAGCAGCTTGGCACAGGGGACTAATGAAAAACTGTTTTTT
TRBV28	-	TRBD1	TRBJ2-7	CASSLPTGKHEQYF	TGTGCCAGCAGTTTGCCGACAGGGAAGCACGAGCAGTACTTC
TRBV7-8	-	TRBD1	TRBJ2-3	CASSLTQGLSTDTQYF	TGTGCCAGCAGCTTAACACAGGGGTTGAGCACAGATACGCAGTATTTT
TRBV6-6	-	-	TRBJ1-2	CASSSAVIYGYTF	TGTGCCAGCAGTTCTGCGGTTATCTATGGCTACACCTTC
TRBV7-3	-	-	TRBJ1-1	CASSLFGGTYSTEAFF	TGTGCCAGCAGCTTATTCGGGGGGACTTACAGCACTGAAGCTTTCTTT
TRBV7-2	-	TRBD1	TRBJ2-5	CASSLSGTVQETQYF	TGTGCCAGCAGCCTCTCCGGGACAGTCCAAGAGACCCAGTACTTC
TRBV11-3	-	-	TRBJ2-7	CASSLSANSYEQYF	TGTGCCAGCAGCTTAAGCGCGAATTCCTACGAGCAGTACTTC
TRBV6-4	-	-	TRBJ1-1	CASSLTGNTEAFF	TGTGCCAGCAGCTTGACAGGGAACACTGAAGCTTTCTTT
TRBV27	-	-	TRBJ1-2	CATSTAGVVGGYTF	TGTGCCACCTCTACGGCAGGGGTGGTGGGTGGCTACACCTTC
TRBV19	-	-	TRBJ1-1	CASSIDLRDYGEAFF	TGTGCCAGTAGTATAGATCTAAGGGACTACGGTGAAGCTTTCTTT
TRBV19	-	-	TRBJ2-6	CASSTRGSGANVLTF	TGTGCCAGTAGTACGAGGGGGTCCGGGGCCAACGTCCTGACTTTC
TRBV7-8	once	-	TRBJ1-4	CASSSTTDSTNEKLFF	TGTGCCAGCAGCTCCACGACCGACTCAACTAATGAAAAACTGTTTTTT
TRBV25-1	few	-	TRBJ2-1	CASSPGRSEQFF	TGTGCCAGCAGCCCGGGGAGGAGTGAGCAGTTCTTC
TRBV5-8	-	TRBD1	TRBJ2-2	CASSLDGQVVTGELFF	TGTGCCAGCAGCTTGGACGGACAGGTGGTGACCGGGGAGCTGTTTTTT
TRBV30	-	-	TRBJ2-1	CAWSNEWNEQFF	TGTGCCTGGAGCAACGAGTGGAATGAGCAGTTCTTC
TRBV2	-	-	TRBJ1-5	CASSEGYAGYSNQPQHF	TGTGCCAGCAGTGAAGGGTACGCAGGCTATAGCAATCAGCCCCAGCATTTT
TRBV7-9	-	-	TRBJ2-2	CASSLRENTGELFF	TGTGCCAGCAGCTTACGGGAGAACACCGGGGAGCTGTTTTTT
TRBV5-4	-	-	TRBJ1-2	CASRSGLEDSYGYTF	TGTGCCAGCCGATCGGGTCTGGAAGACAGTTATGGCTACACCTTC
TRBV6-5	-	-	TRBJ2-7	CASSYSTQVGYEQYF	TGTGCCAGCAGTTACTCGACACAGGTGGGCTACGAGCAGTACTTC
TRBV27	-	-	TRBJ2-1	CASRDSYNEQFF	TGTGCCAGCAGGGACAGCTACAATGAGCAGTTCTTC
TRBV5-1	-	-	TRBJ2-5	CATQTQAKETQYF	TGCGCCACCCAAACGCAGGCCAAGGAGACCCAGTACTTC
TRBV5-1	-	TRBD2	TRBJ2-1	CASGLAGAYNEQFF	TGCGCCAGCGGATTAGCGGGGGCCTACAATGAGCAGTTCTTC
TRBV6-4	-	TRBD2	TRBJ2-2	CASSDTGTTGTGELFF	TGTGCCAGCAGTGACACCGGGACTACGGGAACCGGGGAGCTGTTTTTT
TRBV2	-	-	TRBJ2-1	CASTLTDLTGNEQFF	TGTGCCAGCACCTTGACTGATTTGACTGGCAATGAGCAGTTCTTC
TRBV7-8	-	-	TRBJ1-5	CASSLGVSSNQPQHF	TGTGCCAGCAGCTTAGGTGTCTCTAGCAATCAGCCCCAGCATTTT
TRBV9	-	TRBD1	TRBJ1-2	CASSEGQPFYGYTF	TGTGCCAGCAGCGAGGGACAGCCGTTCTATGGCTACACCTTC
TRBV7-2	-	TRBD2	TRBJ2-3	CASSRLATDTQYF	TGTGCCAGCAGCCGACTAGCGACAGATACGCAGTATTTT
TRBV29-1	-	TRBD1	TRBJ1-4	CSVEAGTGYEKLFF	TGCAGCGTTGAAGCCGGGACAGGGTACGAAAAACTGTTTTTT
TRBV7-3	-	TRBD1	TRBJ2-1	CASSSSGTASYNEQFF	TGTGCCAGCAGCTCATCCGGGACAGCCTCCTACAATGAGCAGTTCTTC
TRBV5-3	-	TRBD2	TRBJ2-1	CARSLAERGANGEQFF	TGTGCCAGAAGCTTGGCGGAGCGGGGGGCGAACGGTGAGCAGTTCTTC
TRBV19	-	TRBD2	TRBJ2-7	CASSAGGPYEQYF	TGTGCCAGTAGTGCGGGGGGTCCCTACGAGCAGTACTTC
TRBV25-1	-	-	TRBJ2-5	CASSVRGGETQYF	TGTGCCAGCAGTGTTAGGGGTGGAGAGACCCAGTACTTC
TRBV18	-	-	TRBJ2-7	CASSLGQPYEQYF	TGTGCCAGCTCACTTGGACAGCCCTACGAGCAGTACTTC
TRBV7-7	-	TRBD2	TRBJ2-1	CASSLGVGGGNNEQFF	TGTGCTAGCAGCTTAGGCGTCGGCGGGGGAAACAATGAGCAGTTCTTC
TRBV19	once	-	TRBJ1-5	CASVIQYSNQPQHF	TGTGCCTCAGTAATTCAATATAGCAATCAGCCCCAGCATTTT
TRBV28	once	-	TRBJ1-1	CASRPGVMNTEAFF	TGTGCCAGCAGACCCGGGGTCATGAACACTGAAGCTTTCTTT
TRBV6-1	-	-	TRBJ1-1	CASSDFRNTEAFF	TGTGCCAGCAGTGATTTCAGAAACACTGAAGCTTTCTTT
TRBV4-1	-	TRBD1	TRBJ1-1	CASSPRTGDTEAFF	TGCGCCAGCAGCCCTAGGACAGGGGACACTGAAGCTTTCTTT
TRBV7-7	-	TRBD2	TRBJ2-5	CASSLGPLAGGEETQYF	TGTGCTAGCAGCTTAGGCCCGCTAGCGGGGGGAGAGGAGACCCAGTACTTC
TRBV6-6	-	TRBD1	TRBJ2-7	CASSYGTGLHF	TGTGCCAGCAGTTACGGGACAGGGCTCCACTTC
TRBV6-1	-	TRBD2	TRBJ2-1	CASSVGTSGSSYNEQFF	TGTGCCAGCAGTGTTGGGACTAGCGGGAGCTCCTACAATGAGCAGTTCTTC
TRBV6-5	-	TRBD2	TRBJ2-7	CASSLSGGSYEQYF	TGTGCCAGCAGTCTTAGCGGGGGATCCTACGAGCAGTACTTC
TRBV14	-	-	TRBJ1-1	CASSQRTRNTEAFF	TGTGCCAGCAGCCAAAGGACAAGGAACACTGAAGCTTTCTTT
TRBV6-1	-	-	TRBJ1-3	CASSKNWGHRNTIYF	TGTGCCAGCAGTAAAAATTGGGGACATCGAAACACCATATATTTT
TRBV5-8	-	-	TRBJ2-2	CASSLVGRYSNTGELFF	TGTGCCAGCAGCTTAGTTGGGAGATATTCGAACACCGGGGAGCTGTTTTTT
TRBV10-3	-	-	TRBJ1-5	CAISSRTVGQPQHF	TGTGCCATCAGTAGCCGGACAGTTGGCCAGCCCCAGCATTTT
TRBV9	-	-	TRBJ1-2	CASSVDAGGTNYGYTF	TGTGCCAGCAGCGTAGATGCGGGGGGGACTAACTATGGCTACACCTTC
TRBV7-3	-	-	TRBJ2-1	CASSPQGGGLRDNEQFF	TGTGCCAGCAGCCCTCAGGGAGGGGGATTAAGGGATAATGAGCAGTTCTTC
TRBV27	-	-	TRBJ1-6	CASSLSGLRNSPLHF	TGTGCCAGCAGTTTATCGGGACTGAGAAATTCACCCCTCCACTTT
TRBV5-1	-	TRBD1	TRBJ2-6	CATRGTGARSGANVLTF	TGCGCCACCAGAGGGACAGGGGCACGTTCTGGGGCCAACGTCCTGACTTTC
TRBV7-3	-	TRBD2	TRBJ2-3	CASSPSSGGAYTQYF	TGTGCCAGCAGCCCGTCCAGCGGGGGGGCTTATACGCAGTATTTT
TRBV11-2	-	-	TRBJ1-6	CASSFGQYNSPLHF	TGTGCCAGCAGCTTCGGACAGTATAATTCACCCCTCCACTTT
TRBV7-2	-	-	TRBJ1-1	CASSFEGNTEAFF	TGTGCCAGCAGCTTCGAGGGGAACACTGAAGCTTTCTTT
TRBV19	-	TRBD1	TRBJ1-5	CASSTKLPGTVSNQPQHF	TGTGCCAGTAGTACTAAACTTCCCGGGACAGTAAGCAATCAGCCCCAGCATTTT